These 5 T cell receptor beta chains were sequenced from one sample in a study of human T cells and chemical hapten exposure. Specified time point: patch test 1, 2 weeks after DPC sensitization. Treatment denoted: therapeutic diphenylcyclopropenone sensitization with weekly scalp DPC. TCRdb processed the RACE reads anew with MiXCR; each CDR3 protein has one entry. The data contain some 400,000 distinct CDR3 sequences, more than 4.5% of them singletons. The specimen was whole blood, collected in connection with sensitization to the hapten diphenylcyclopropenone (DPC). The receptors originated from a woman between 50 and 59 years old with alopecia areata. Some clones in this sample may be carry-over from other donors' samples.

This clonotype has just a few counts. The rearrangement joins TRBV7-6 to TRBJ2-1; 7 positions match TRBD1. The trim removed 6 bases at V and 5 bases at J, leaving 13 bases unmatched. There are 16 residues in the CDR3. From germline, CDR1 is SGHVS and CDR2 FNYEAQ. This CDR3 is CASREDDRAKDNEQFF. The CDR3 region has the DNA TGTGCCAGCAGGGAAGATGACAGGGCGAAAGACAATGAGCAGTTCTTC.

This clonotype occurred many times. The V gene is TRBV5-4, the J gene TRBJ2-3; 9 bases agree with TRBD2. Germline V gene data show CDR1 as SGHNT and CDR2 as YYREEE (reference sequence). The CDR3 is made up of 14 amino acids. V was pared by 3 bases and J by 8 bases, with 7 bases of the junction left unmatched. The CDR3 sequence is CASSSRSGSGTQYF. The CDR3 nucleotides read TGTGCCAGCAGCTCGCGTAGCGGGAGTGGTACGCAGTATTTT.

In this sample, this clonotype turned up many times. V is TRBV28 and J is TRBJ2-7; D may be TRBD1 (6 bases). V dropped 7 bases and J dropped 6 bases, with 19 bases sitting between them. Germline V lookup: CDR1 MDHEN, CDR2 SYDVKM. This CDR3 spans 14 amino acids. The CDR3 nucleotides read TGTGCCAGCAAGGGGTCCCCAGGGGCCCGCGAGCAGTACTTC. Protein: CASKGSPGAREQYF.

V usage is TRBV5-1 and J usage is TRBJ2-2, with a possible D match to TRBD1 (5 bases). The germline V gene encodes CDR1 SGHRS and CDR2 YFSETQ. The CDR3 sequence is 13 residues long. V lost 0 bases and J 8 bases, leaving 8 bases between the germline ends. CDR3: CASSLARAGELFF. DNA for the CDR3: TGCGCCAGCAGCTTGGCCAGGGCAGGGGAGCTGTTTTTT.

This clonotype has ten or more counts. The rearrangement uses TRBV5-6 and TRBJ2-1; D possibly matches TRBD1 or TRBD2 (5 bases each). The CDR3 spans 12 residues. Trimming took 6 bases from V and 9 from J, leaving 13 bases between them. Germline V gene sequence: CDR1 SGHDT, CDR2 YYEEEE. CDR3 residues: CASNVGVGEQFF. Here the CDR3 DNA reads TGTGCCAGCAACGTGGGGGTCGGTGAGCAGTTCTTC.